This T cell receptor beta chain was documented in a study of T cell responses to AZD1222 COVID-19 vaccine. Assay used: immunoSEQ multiplex PCR; TCRdb lists only in-frame clones, some missing. This sample carries approximately 110,000 clones, roughly 84% of them seen once, and the ten largest clones take roughly 1.2%. Study-wide results and caveats: At baseline, just a handful of AZD1222 recipients tested seropositive.

The CDR3 length is 17 residues. Germline CDR1 is LGHNA and CDR2 is YSLEER. With 0 bases removed from V and 2 bases from J, the gap between germline ends came to 14 bases. Concerning this clone itself: The antigen remains unidentified.

This chain links TRBV4-3 with TRBJ1-3; unclear D gene. The sample here was peripheral blood, taken on day 0 of AZD1222 vaccination. This sequence originates from an adult in good health. The CDR3 spells CASSQDPIINPGNTIYF. The CDR3, as DNA: TGCGCCAGCAGCCAAGATCCCATTATAAACCCTGGAAACACCATATATTTT.